Following are 21 T cell receptor beta chains from one sample sequenced in a study of human T cells and chemical hapten exposure. Stated time point: healthy volunteer bleed at 6 weeks. Someone pulled total RNA out of unfractionated whole blood. TCRdb re-derived calls from the RACE reads in MiXCR, one entry per CDR3 protein. The sample has under 50,000 distinct CDR3 sequences, 3.7% seen once; the top ten hold around 5%. Sequenced material: whole blood. These receptors all come from a human donor in good health. Some clones in this sample may be carry-over from other donors' samples.

This clonotype has a count of ten or more. V gene TRBV28 combines with J gene TRBJ2-5, with a weak D call TRBD1 (6 bases). This CDR3 has 12 residues. Germline CDR1 is MDHEN and CDR2 is SYDVKM. Trimming stripped 6 bases from V and 9 bases from J, with 14 bases between. For the CDR3, the DNA is TGTGCCAGCAGCCTAGGACAGAGTGCCCAGTACTTC. Amino acid sequence: CASSLGQSAQYF.

The table lists this clonotype with many counts. This chain connects TRBV10-1 to TRBJ1-1; no clear D. The CDR3 sequence is 13 residues long. Trimming took 0 bases from V and 4 from J, leaving 6 bases between them. Germline CDR1 WNHNN, CDR2 SYGVQD (reference sequence). The CDR3: CASSESYGTEAFF. The CDR3 nucleotides read TGCGCCAGCAGTGAGTCTTACGGCACTGAAGCTTTCTTT.

Note on this clonotype: A read error may be the cause here, since a much bigger clone is one base away. The CDR3 does not close with the conserved phenylalanine or tryptophan, likely indicating a read error. This chain connects TRBV29-1 to TRBJ1-5, with D unclear. Per the germline V gene, CDR1 is SQVTM and CDR2 is ANQGSEA. The CDR3 contains 12 residues. Trimming cost V 4 bases and J 6 bases, with 10 bases left between them. CDR3 DNA: TGCAGCGTTGGGGGTGGAGTTCAGCCCCAGCATATT. Protein product: CSVGGGVQPQHI.

This chain connects TRBV7-9 to TRBJ2-7, with 13 bases lining up with TRBD2. This CDR3 has 13 amino acids. CDR1 is SEHNR, CDR2 FQNEAQ, per germline (reference sequence). Losses at the gene ends were 8 bases for V and 2 bases for J; bases not matched to a gene: 0. CDR3 in amino acids: CASGLAGAYEQYF. The CDR3, as DNA: TGTGCCAGCGGACTAGCGGGAGCCTACGAGCAGTACTTC.

This chain connects TRBV27 to TRBJ2-7; a possible D gene is TRBD2 (6 bases). Germline CDR1 MNHEY, CDR2 SMNVEV (reference sequence). The CDR3 has 19 residues. Between the trimmed V and J ends, which lost 4 bases and 11 bases, there was a span of 36 bases. CDR3 nucleotides: TGTGCCAGCAGTTCCCCGCCCCCCACTGAGCGGCCACGCTTCAGGGAGGAGTACTTC. Its translation: CASSSPPPTERPRFREEYF.

This clonotype has a handful of counts. CDR3 sequence (DNA): TGCAGCGCCGTGGCCCGGGACAGGGACAACGAGCAGTACTTC. It specifies CSAVARDRDNEQYF. The V gene is TRBV29-1, the J gene TRBJ2-7; 9 bases map to TRBD1. The CDR3 extends over 14 amino acids. The ends lost 7 bases at V and 5 bases at J; junction bases unmatched: 12. Germline lookup yields CDR1 SQVTM and CDR2 ANQGSEA.

This clonotype was recorded many times. This rearrangement joins TRBV20-1 to TRBJ2-2; 8 nucleotides match TRBD2. Unmatched junction bases numbered 7, after V lost 0 bases and J lost 7 bases. The CDR3 sequence is 15 residues long. Germline V gene sequence: CDR1 DFQATT, CDR2 SNEGSKA (reference sequence). CDR3 in DNA: TGCAGTGCTAGAGAAAACCTAGCGGGTGTCGGGGAGCTGTTTTTT. This translates into CSARENLAGVGELFF.

The chain carries TRBV7-3 and TRBJ2-3; 9 bases are a match to TRBD1. The V segment lost 0 bases and the J segment 10 bases; nucleotides outside the gene matches: 8. CDR1 is SGHTA, CDR2 FQGTGA, per germline. CDR3 length: 15 amino acids. The CDR3 nucleotides read TGTGCCAGCAGCTTAACGGGACAGGGTATAGGAGCGCAGTATTTT. Its protein product is CASSLTGQGIGAQYF.

This clonotype has a count of ten or more. The chain recombines TRBV7-9 with TRBJ1-1, with D tentatively TRBD1 (5 bases). The germline V gene has CDR1 SEHNR and CDR2 FQNEAQ (reference sequence). The CDR3 runs 13 residues. The V and J ends lost 6 bases and 4 bases respectively, with 12 bases between them. The CDR3 nucleotides read TGTGCCAGCAGTTGGGGGATCGGCACTGAAGCTTTCTTT. Protein sequence: CASSWGIGTEAFF.

The sample holds many counts of this clonotype. This chain uses TRBV24-1 with TRBJ2-3; D is possibly TRBD1 (5 bases). V gave up 1 base and J gave up 5 bases, with 6 bases separating them. The length of the CDR3 is 13 residues. Germline CDR1 is KGHDR and CDR2 is SFDVKD. The CDR3 sequence: CATSDLRGDTQYF. CDR3 bases: TGTGCCACCAGTGATTTAAGGGGAGATACGCAGTATTTT.

Concerning this clonotype: The junction departs from the called germline gene at one end, perhaps through a read error. For the CDR3, the DNA is TGTGTCAGCTCATTTCAGGGAAGGACCGCCCAGGGCTATGGCTACGGCAACACCTTC. The encoded protein is CVSSFQGRTAQGYGYGNTF. The V gene is TRBV18, the J gene TRBJ1-2; D may be TRBD1 (5 bases). CDR3 length: 19 amino acids. Germline CDR1 and CDR2: KGHSH and LQKENI.

This clonotype was detected many times. This sequence joins TRBV13 and TRBJ2-7; D may match TRBD1 or TRBD2 (5 bases each). The germline V and J ends were trimmed by 5 bases and 4 bases, with 24 bases remaining between them. The CDR3 length is 17 residues. CDR1 and CDR2 from the germline V gene are PRHDT and FYEKMQ (reference sequence). The chain's CDR3 is CASSPPVRDALKYEQYF. The DNA of the CDR3 is TGTGCCAGCAGCCCCCCAGTCCGGGACGCCCTCAAGTACGAGCAGTACTTC.

This sequence joins TRBV23-1 and TRBJ2-5, with 7 bases matching TRBD1. TRBV23-1 falls under the ORF class, with uncertain function. With V trimmed by 6 bases and J by 5 bases, 21 bases remained unmatched. This CDR3 spans 18 amino acids. DNA of the CDR3: TGCGCCAGCAGACTAGACAGGGATCCGGTGCGCGTGGTGGAGACCCAGTACTTC. Translating it yields CASRLDRDPVRVVETQYF.

This clonotype was picked up one time. V is TRBV7-9 and J is TRBJ1-1; TRBD1 matches 9 bases. This CDR3 region has 14 residues. The germline V gene has CDR1 SEHNR and CDR2 FQNEAQ (reference sequence). The V gene end was trimmed by 5 bases and the J gene end by 7 bases; junction bases not matched to a gene: 8. The CDR3 loop reads CASSVQGATIEAFF. The DNA of the CDR3 is TGTGCCAGCAGCGTACAGGGGGCGACCATTGAAGCTTTCTTT.

The table lists this clonotype with many counts. CDR3 in amino acids: CSAKPQTLIASGTQYF. CDR3 nucleotides: TGCAGTGCTAAACCCCAAACTCTGATCGCTTCGGGTACGCAGTATTTT. The rearrangement uses TRBV20-1 and TRBJ2-3; D gene unclear. This CDR3 has 16 residues. V was pared by 4 bases and J by 8 bases, with 25 bases between. CDR1 is DFQATT and CDR2 is SNEGSKA in the germline V gene (reference sequence).

This clonotype was detected a few times. The V call is TRBV12-3 or TRBV12-4, the J call TRBJ1-3; 9 nucleotides align to TRBD1. Losses at the gene ends were 7 bases for V and 1 base for J; bases not matched to a gene: 8. CDR3 length equals 16 residues. As DNA, the CDR3 is TGTGCCAGCACCTCTCAACAGGGGGCTTCTGGAAACACCATATATTTT. Translated: CASTSQQGASGNTIYF.

Many counts were recorded for this clonotype. The CDR3 reads CASSLVGTFYEQYF. The CDR3 DNA is TGCGCCAGCAGCTTGGTAGGGACTTTCTACGAGCAGTACTTC. The V gene is TRBV5-1, the J gene TRBJ2-7, with TRBD2 as a possible D gene (6 bases). CDR3 length: 14 amino acids. Germline CDR1 and CDR2: SGHRS and YFSETQ. V was clipped by 0 bases and J by 3 bases, with 10 bases between them.

This clonotype was recorded at least ten times. J is TRBJ1-1 and V is TRBV5-1; possible D gene TRBD1, 6 bases. This CDR3 region has 13 residues. Germline loops: CDR1 SGHRS, CDR2 YFSETQ. Between the trimmed V and J ends, which lost 0 bases and 7 bases, there was a span of 10 bases. CDR3 in amino acids: CASSLGTALEAFF. The CDR3 nucleotides are TGCGCCAGCAGCTTGGGGACAGCGCTTGAAGCTTTCTTT.

The rearrangement links TRBV19 to TRBJ2-2, with no clear D. CDR3 length equals 15 residues. Germline V CDR1 and CDR2: LNHDA, SQIVND (reference sequence). The V end was cut by 7 bases, the J end by 0 bases, with 12 bases between. The CDR3 loop reads CASTLLGSNTGELFF. CDR3 sequence (DNA): TGTGCCAGTACCCTCCTCGGTTCGAACACCGGGGAGCTGTTTTTT.

There are many counts of this clonotype. This chain connects TRBV27 to TRBJ1-1, with D hard to call. The germline V gene has CDR1 MNHEY and CDR2 SMNVEV (reference sequence). This CDR3 contains 14 residues. V lost 2 bases and J 3 bases, leaving 10 bases between the germline ends. The CDR3 region is CASSLLAWDTEAFF. CDR3 DNA: TGTGCCAGCAGTTTACTTGCCTGGGACACTGAAGCTTTCTTT.

This clonotype was observed a few times. The chain is built from TRBV7-3 and TRBJ2-1, with no clear D. CDR1 and CDR2 (germline): SGHTA, FQGTGA. Deletions cut 1 base from V and 0 bases from J, with 7 bases between. This CDR3 spans 15 amino acids. CDR3 sequence reads: CASSLNRRSYNEQFF. In nucleotides, the CDR3 is TGTGCCAGCAGCTTAAATAGACGCTCCTACAATGAGCAGTTCTTC. The complete variable domain, with remaining parts taken from reference TRBV7-3 and TRBJ2-1, reads GAGVSQTPSNKVTEKGKYVELRCDPISGHTALYWYRQSLGQGPEFLIYFQGTGAADDSGLPNDRFFAVRPEGSVSTLKIQRTERGDSAVYLCASSLNRRSYNEQFFGPGTRLTVL.